The 8 T cell receptor beta chains below were found in one sample sequenced in a study of blood T cell repertoires in COVID-19. Clones were read by immunoSEQ multiplex PCR, and TCRdb kept only the in-frame ones, dropping some. The sample lists 290,000 or so clones, 90% to 95% occurring once. The sequencing input was peripheral blood. These receptors all come from a woman aged 25 to 39 with COVID-19, enrolled during active disease.

CDR3: CASSYPGAGNTIYF. For the CDR3, the DNA is TGTGCCAGCAGTTACCCGGGGGCTGGAAACACCATATATTTT. The gene calls are TRBV6-6 and TRBJ1-3; possibly TRBD1 for D (5 bases). The CDR3 totals 14 residues. The germline gives CDR1 MNHNY, CDR2 SVGAGI (reference sequence). Trimming shortened V by 2 bases and J by 2 bases, and 7 bases separated the two germline ends.

V and J are TRBV12-3 or TRBV12-4 and TRBJ1-5, with TRBD1 as a possible D gene (6 bases). The CDR3 has 13 amino acids. V was trimmed by 6 bases and J by 6 bases, leaving 12 bases between them. In DNA, the CDR3 is TGTGCCAGCAGACAGGGTATCGGTCAGCCCCAGCATTTT. This translates into CASRQGIGQPQHF.

The rearrangement joins TRBV3-1 (or the pseudogene TRBV3-2) to TRBJ1-1; weak D call: TRBD1 (5 bases). The CDR3 consists of 13 residues. The ends were cut back, 1 base at V and 7 bases at J, with 10 bases in the middle. The germline V gene has CDR1 LGHDT and CDR2 YNNKEL (reference sequence). The DNA of the CDR3 is TGTGCCAGCAGCCAAGCGGCAGGGATTGAAGCTTTCTTT. Translating it yields CASSQAAGIEAFF.

The chain links TRBV10-2 to TRBJ1-2; a possible D gene is TRBD1 (5 bases). V lost 3 bases and J 8 bases, leaving 7 bases between the germline ends. The length of the CDR3 is 11 residues. Germline loops: CDR1 WSHSY, CDR2 SAAADI. The CDR3 DNA sequence: TGCGCCAGCAGTGAAGGGGAAGGCTACACCTTC. Protein product: CASSEGEGYTF.

The chain links TRBV7-9 to TRBJ1-3; unclear D gene. The CDR3 is 13 amino acids. The ends were cut back, 7 bases at V and 6 bases at J, with 13 bases in the middle. CDR1 and CDR2 (germline): SEHNR, FQNEAQ (reference sequence). Here the CDR3 reads CASTSGSSNTIYF. The CDR3 DNA is TGTGCCAGCACCTCGGGATCCTCAAACACCATATATTTT.

This clone has just one count. The CDR3 region is CATSGQPNTGELFF. The CDR3 nucleotides read TGTGCCACCAGCGGACAGCCGAACACCGGGGAGCTGTTTTTT. The J gene is TRBJ2-2, the V gene TRBV24-1, with D perhaps TRBD1 (6 bases). Per the germline V gene, CDR1 is KGHDR and CDR2 is SFDVKD. This CDR3 contains 14 residues. Trimming took off 7 bases at V and 0 bases at J, with 8 bases between the two ends.

V is TRBV6-5 and J is TRBJ1-4, with D perhaps TRBD1 (6 bases). V was trimmed by 8 bases and J by 7 bases, leaving 17 bases between them. The CDR3 extends over 14 amino acids. Germline CDR1 and CDR2: MNHEY and SVGAGI. CDR3 bases: TGTGCCAGCTGGGGGCCAGGCAGAAGTGAAAAACTGTTTTTT. Its protein is CASWGPGRSEKLFF.

The rearrangement joins TRBV12-2 to TRBJ1-5; TRBD1 was called by the table and not checked on the DNA. TRBV12-2 is termed a pseudogene. There are 13 residues in the CDR3. As DNA, the CDR3 is TGTGCAAGTCGCCCAAGGGGGAATCAGCCCCAGCATTTT. Residues: CASRPRGNQPQHF.